This T cell receptor beta chain was sequenced during a study of blood T cell repertoires in COVID-19 (dated by TCRdb to 2020 to 2022). Describing the broader study: The collaborator samples originated in the United States, Italy and Spain and spanned the acute and convalescent phases of COVID-19. The prospective study material was composed of cDNA or gDNA derived from T cells, B-cell-depleted T cells, or PBMCs. The dataset comprised deeply sampled blood TCRbeta repertoires from subjects exposed to, actively infected with, or recovered from COVID-19. The repertoires were released in a freely available public database meant as a resource for research on the immune response to SARS-CoV-2. The samples were drawn from two sources: the first 160 participants of the ongoing ImmuneRACE study, and over 950 subjects contributed by 6 global collaborators. The sample metadata nearly always contained a de-identified subject ID, COVID-19 status, age in years and sex. Where HLA class I and class II types were available, the types were taken from metadata supplied by the sample provider, not from assay-based typing. Overall study outcomes, separate from this receptor: The amount of clinical and demographic metadata varied by source and participant and was provided uncurated.

The collaborating institutions used their own protocols to collect whole blood in K2EDTA tubes. For TCRbeta analysis, collaborators shipped samples as frozen whole blood, isolated PBMCs, or DNA extracted from either of those sample types. TCRbeta CDR3 regions were amplified from genomic DNA by means of the immunoSEQ Assay, a bias-controlled multiplex PCR. In the authors' own workflow: Within the assay, amplification of reference gene primers was used to estimate how many nucleated cells each sample contained. To quantify the absolute abundance of each unique TCRbeta CDR3 rearrangement, sequence reads were collapsed and filtered. For each sample, productive Simpson clonality was calculated as the square root of Simpson's diversity index over productive rearrangements. The table was pulled from immuneACCESS by TCRdb, which kept in-frame rearrangements only. Such tables lose some clones; where checked, under half of the loss comes from unresolved V genes, and the rest has no known cause. V and J calls and clone size come straight from that table; D and trimming were deduced from the DNA. The sample yields around 200,000 clones; around four fifths were counted once. The leading ten clones occupy 2.5% of the sample.

As for this clone: Its antigen is unknown. Base qualities are not provided; no much larger clone lies one nucleotide away.

Deletion took 3 bases off V and 4 bases off J, with a span of 12 bases between the germline ends. Via the germline V gene (reference sequence), CDR1 is SEHNR and CDR2 FQNEAQ. CDR3 length: 15 amino acids, cysteine to phenylalanine. Left in the record is the CDR3 DNA by itself, 45 bases read in frame from the first base. This sequence uses TRBV7-9 and TRBJ2-2; perhaps TRBD2 is the D gene, with 5 bases matching. The TCR was taken from a woman aged 40 to 50 with active or convalescent COVID-19. Sequencing input: peripheral blood. The DNA reads TGTGCCAGCAGCTTGGGTACGGCGGGCACCGGGGAGCTGTTTTTT. Protein translation: CASSLGTAGTGELFF.